This T cell receptor (beta chain) is drawn from a study of T cell clonotyping in hematopoietic cell transplantation. Method: immunoSEQ multiplex PCR; TCRdb's copy keeps in-frame clones and lacks some. The repertoire holds over 700 clones, with nearly 95% as singletons. J gave up 2 bases and V 0 bases, and 4 bases lay outside the gene matches. There are 15 residues in the CDR3. CDR1 is SGHAT and CDR2 is FQNNGV in the germline V gene. The TCR sequence derives from a male patient aged 55 to 69 who had an allogeneic stem cell transplant from an unrelated donor, so T cells may come from the graft donor. Some clones in this sample may be carry-over from other donors' samples. The chain combines TRBV11-2 with TRBJ2-7; 7 nucleotides line up with TRBD1. The material was peripheral blood mononuclear cells, obtained 180 days after allogeneic stem cell transplant. The CDR3 region has the DNA TGTGCCAGCAGCTTAGATTACAGGGGTCCCTACGAGCAGTACTTC. Translated, it gives CASSLDYRGPYEQYF.